This passage covers 28 T cell receptor beta chains from one sample sequenced in a study of blood T cell repertoires in COVID-19. Assay: immunoSEQ multiplex PCR; the TCRdb copy retains only in-frame clones and omits some. The sample holds about 470,000 clones; around 87% are singletons and the top ten take about 0.75%. The sequenced material came from PBMCs or T cells enriched from blood (not recorded which). The receptors were sampled from a young woman who had recovered from COVID-19.

The chain recombines TRBV20-1 with TRBJ1-5, with D perhaps TRBD1 (6 bases). Per the germline V gene, CDR1 is DFQATT and CDR2 is SNEGSKA (reference sequence). The CDR3 sequence is 11 residues long. V was trimmed by 1 base and J by 12 bases, leaving 10 bases between them. CDR3 sequence reads: CSARGGLFQHF. The CDR3 DNA follows: TGCAGTGCTAGAGGGGGGCTGTTCCAGCATTTT.

The sample holds a few counts of this clone. This is likely a read error, given that the CDR3 carries no conserved phenylalanine or tryptophan at its end. The limits of the CDR3 on the DNA are not certain, so only TCRdb's listed CDR3 is given. The chain is built from TRBV5-1 and TRBJ1-1. The germline gives CDR1 SGHRS, CDR2 YFSETQ. Inclusive of both ends, the CDR3 amounts to 9 amino acids. The CDR3 loop reads CASSPRSPK.

The V and J genes are TRBV9 and TRBJ2-3; D possibly corresponds to TRBD2 (7 bases). The germline gives CDR1 SGDLS, CDR2 YYNGEE. This CDR3 contains 16 residues. Trimming cost V 4 bases and J 3 bases, with 18 bases left between them. CDR3 sequence reads: CASSSRIGGGTDTQYF. The CDR3 DNA sequence: TGTGCCAGCAGCAGTCGGATAGGGGGAGGGACAGATACGCAGTATTTT.

The CDR3 region has the DNA TGTGCCAGCAGCGTTCAAAGGGGAGGGCAGGGCTCCTATGGCTACACCTTC. It is translated as CASSVQRGGQGSYGYTF. The V call is TRBV9, the J call TRBJ1-2; a weak D match, TRBD1 (5 bases). This CDR3 comprises 17 residues. Trimming left V 2 bases short and J 4 bases short, with 21 bases between. Germline V CDR1 and CDR2: SGDLS, YYNGEE.

The V gene is TRBV4-1, the J gene TRBJ1-1; D unresolved. The CDR3 sequence is 14 residues long. Germline V gene sequence: CDR1 MGHRA, CDR2 YSYEKL. V lost 5 bases and J 1 base, leaving 11 bases between the germline ends. The chain's CDR3 is CASSSRSANTEAFF. The CDR3 DNA reads as TGCGCCAGCAGCTCAAGGAGTGCGAACACTGAAGCTTTCTTT.

The chain uses TRBV5-5 and TRBJ1-3; 7 bases map to TRBD1. The length of the CDR3 is 16 residues. Trimming removed 5 bases from V and 1 base from J; junction bases left unmatched: 9. From germline, CDR1 is SGHKS and CDR2 YYEKEE (reference sequence). The CDR3 sequence is CASRPQGDPSGNTIYF. The CDR3 DNA reads as TGTGCCAGCAGGCCCCAGGGGGACCCTTCTGGAAACACCATATATTTT.

The V and J genes are TRBV10-2 and TRBJ2-2; a weak D match, TRBD1 (6 bases). The V gene's germline CDR1 is WSHSY and CDR2 SAAADI. V gave up 2 bases and J gave up 4 bases, with 11 bases separating them. This CDR3 is built from 15 residues. The CDR3 DNA reads as TGCGCCAGCAGTGAGACAGGGTCGAGCACCGGGGAGCTGTTTTTT. Its protein is CASSETGSSTGELFF.

This clone was recorded only once. This chain uses TRBV10-2 with TRBJ1-1; 7 nucleotides match TRBD1. J gave up 5 bases and V 4 bases, and 10 bases lay outside the gene matches. Germline CDR1 and CDR2: WSHSY and SAAADI. The CDR3 covers 15 residues. The CDR3 DNA is TGCGCCAGCAGTGGGTCAGATCAACAGGGGACTGAAGCTTTCTTT. It encodes CASSGSDQQGTEAFF.

The chain has TRBV13 and TRBJ1-2; perhaps TRBD1 as D (5 bases). Looked up from germline, CDR1 is PRHDT and CDR2 is FYEKMQ (reference sequence). This CDR3 is built from 14 residues. Trimming shortened V by 8 bases and J by 0 bases, and 13 bases separated the two germline ends. This CDR3 reads CASGLGEANYGYTF. The CDR3 nucleotides are TGTGCCAGCGGTCTAGGGGAAGCTAACTATGGCTACACCTTC.

The genes are TRBV2 and TRBJ1-6; the match to TRBD1 covers 10 bases. CDR1 and CDR2 from the germline V gene are SNHLY and FYNNEI. V gave up 3 bases and J gave up 9 bases; unmatched junction bases: 5. The CDR3 consists of 15 residues. The CDR3 reads CASSEVGTGVSPLHF. The CDR3 bases are TGTGCCAGCAGTGAGGTGGGGACAGGGGTTTCACCCCTCCACTTT. The full variable domain, with the rest looked up from reference TRBV2 and TRBJ1-6, is EPEVTQTPSHQVTQMGQEVILRCVPISNHLYFYWYRQILGQKVEFLVSFYNNEISEKSEIFDDQFSVERPDGSNFTLKIRSTKLEDSAMYFCASSEVGTGVSPLHFGNGTRLTVT.

The gene calls are TRBV5-1 and TRBJ2-7; D is ambiguous. Germline V gives CDR1 SGHRS, CDR2 YFSETQ. The CDR3 loop spans 13 amino acids. The V end lost 2 bases, the J end lost 2 bases, and 8 bases lay between the germline ends. CDR3 amino acids: CASSFEAAYEQYF. The CDR3 nucleotides are TGCGCCAGCAGCTTCGAGGCAGCCTACGAGCAGTACTTC.

The V call is TRBV30, the J call TRBJ1-2; D remains unclear. From germline, CDR1 is GTSNPN and CDR2 SVGIG (reference sequence). CDR3 length equals 17 residues. The V end lost 1 base, the J end lost 1 base, and 19 bases lay between the germline ends. CDR3 residues: CAWSDPTSAGGNYGYTF. CDR3 coding DNA: TGTGCCTGGAGTGATCCCACATCCGCCGGCGGTAACTATGGCTACACCTTC. The variable domain in full, completed from reference TRBV30 and TRBJ1-2, reads SQTIHQWPATLVQPVGSPLSLECTVEGTSNPNLYWYRQAAGRGLQLLFYSVGIGQISSEVPQNLSASRPQDRQFILSSKKLLLSDSGFYLCAWSDPTSAGGNYGYTFGSGTRLTVV.

The chain recombines TRBV7-2 with TRBJ1-5; weak D call: TRBD1 (6 bases). CDR1 is SGHTA and CDR2 is FQGNSA in the germline V gene. V shed 1 base and J shed 6 bases, with 13 bases lying between them. The CDR3 is 15 amino acids. The CDR3 DNA is TGTGCCAGCAGCTTAGGCTGGGGGGGCCTTCAGCCCCAGCATTTT. Its protein is CASSLGWGGLQPQHF.

J is TRBJ1-5 and V is TRBV30; a possible D gene is TRBD1 (6 bases). CDR1 is GTSNPN and CDR2 is SVGIG in the germline V gene (reference sequence). This CDR3 contains 14 residues. V lost 7 bases to trimming and J lost 4 bases, with 17 bases between them. This CDR3 reads CASSWGGLNQPQHF. As DNA, the CDR3 is TGTGCCTCCTCGTGGGGGGGCTTAAATCAGCCCCAGCATTTT.

This clone was seen once. The rearrangement uses TRBV19 and TRBJ1-2, with D unresolved. The CDR3 has 12 amino acids. Germline V gene data show CDR1 as LNHDA and CDR2 as SQIVND (reference sequence). This chain's CDR3 is CAAKGGVYGYTF. In DNA, the CDR3 is TGTGCTGCTAAGGGCGGGGTCTACGGCTACACCTTC.

In its sample, this clone was seen once. V is TRBV11-2 and J is TRBJ2-7; TRBD2 agrees at 9 bases. Germline trimming cut 1 base from V and 6 bases from J; bases unmatched to any gene: 10. From germline, CDR1 is SGHAT and CDR2 FQNNGV. The CDR3 has 16 amino acids. The CDR3 sequence: CASSLVAGAGTGEQYF. CDR3 in DNA: TGTGCCAGCAGCTTAGTAGCGGGGGCAGGGACGGGCGAGCAGTACTTC. The whole variable domain, filled in from reference TRBV11-2 and TRBJ2-7, reads EAGVAQSPRYKIIEKRQSVAFWCNPISGHATLYWYQQILGQGPKLLIQFQNNGVVDDSQLPKDRFSAERLKGVDSTLKIQPAKLEDSAVYLCASSLVAGAGTGEQYFGPGTRLTVT.

This clone was observed a single time. J is TRBJ1-1 and V is TRBV2; unclear D gene. Germline assignment: CDR1 SNHLY and CDR2 FYNNEI. CDR3 length: 14 amino acids. Trimming removed 2 bases at V and 2 bases at J, with 9 bases between. The CDR3 spells CASSEFGRNTEAFF. The CDR3 DNA reads TGTGCCAGCAGTGAATTTGGCAGAAACACTGAAGCTTTCTTT.

The J gene is TRBJ2-1, the V gene TRBV19; perhaps TRBD2 as D (5 bases). The V gene's germline CDR1 is LNHDA and CDR2 SQIVND (reference sequence). V was shortened by 3 bases and J by 8 bases, with 14 bases between the two germline ends. The CDR3 loop spans 14 amino acids. The CDR3 coding sequence is TGTGCCAGTAGTATTAGAACTAGTGACCATGAGCAGTTCTTC. Its translation: CASSIRTSDHEQFF.

This chain uses TRBV7-8 with TRBJ2-7; TRBD1 matches 9 bases. This CDR3 comprises 15 residues. The V segment lost 3 bases and the J segment 5 bases; nucleotides outside the gene matches: 8. Germline CDR1 reads SGHVS; CDR2 reads FQNEAQ. The DNA for the CDR3 is TGTGCCAGCAGCTTTGCCCCGGGACAGGGCCACGAGCAGTACTTC. This encodes CASSFAPGQGHEQYF.

V gene TRBV7-9 combines with J gene TRBJ1-1; 11 bases are shared with TRBD1. J gave up 1 base and V 6 bases, and 7 bases lay outside the gene matches. Germline V gene sequence: CDR1 SEHNR, CDR2 FQNEAQ (reference sequence). There are 16 residues in the CDR3. The CDR3 loop is CASRDRGPSGNTEAFF. DNA for the CDR3: TGTGCCAGCAGGGACAGGGGGCCCTCTGGGAACACTGAAGCTTTCTTT.

The V call is TRBV5-1, the J call TRBJ1-1, with a tentative D call TRBD1 (5 bases). Trimming shortened V by 4 bases and J by 1 base, and 14 bases separated the two germline ends. Looked up from germline, CDR1 is SGHRS and CDR2 is YFSETQ. The CDR3 is 15 amino acids. The CDR3 sequence: CASSRTGPENTEAFF. The CDR3, as DNA: TGCGCCAGCAGCCGTACAGGACCGGAGAACACTGAAGCTTTCTTT.

This chain joins TRBV30 and TRBJ1-1, with 7 bases that match TRBD1. The ends lost 2 bases at V and 6 bases at J; junction bases unmatched: 12. This CDR3 has 15 residues. Germline CDR1 reads GTSNPN; CDR2 reads SVGIG (reference sequence). The CDR3 DNA reads TGTGCCTGGAGTCGAGGGGGCCTTTACTTAGCTGAAGCTTTCTTT. Residues: CAWSRGGLYLAEAFF. The whole variable domain, filled in from reference TRBV30 and TRBJ1-1, reads SQTIHQWPATLVQPVGSPLSLECTVEGTSNPNLYWYRQAAGRGLQLLFYSVGIGQISSEVPQNLSASRPQDRQFILSSKKLLLSDSGFYLCAWSRGGLYLAEAFFGQGTRLTVV.

CDR3 loop: CATSREAGIITGELFF. In DNA form, the CDR3 reads TGTGCCACCAGCAGAGAAGCGGGGATCATCACCGGGGAGCTGTTTTTT. This chain connects TRBV15 to TRBJ2-2; 7 bases are a match to TRBD2. V shed 0 bases, J shed 4 bases, and the junction held 5 bases outside the gene matches. The CDR3 spans 16 residues. Germline V gene lookup returns CDR1 LNHNV and CDR2 YYDKDF (reference sequence). Looking up the rest from reference TRBV15 and TRBJ2-2 gives the full variable domain: DAMVIQNPRYQVTQFGKPVTLSCSQTLNHNVMYWYQQKSSQAPKLLFHYYDKDFNNEADTPDNFQSRRPNTSFCFLDIRSPGLGDTAMYLCATSREAGIITGELFFGEGSRLTVL.

The rearrangement links TRBV2 to TRBJ2-2; TRBD2 aligns across 9 bases. CDR1 is SNHLY and CDR2 is FYNNEI in the germline V gene. The trim removed 6 bases at V and 7 bases at J, leaving 6 bases unmatched. The CDR3 has 14 residues. CDR3 sequence: CASSQTSGGGELFF. The CDR3 coding sequence is TGTGCCAGCAGCCAGACTAGCGGTGGCGGGGAGCTGTTTTTT.

CDR3 in DNA: TGTGCCAGCAGTCAATACAGGGGGCCGGGTTCACCCCTCCACTTT. This sequence encodes CASSQYRGPGSPLHF. The rearrangement links TRBV2 to TRBJ1-6; 9 nucleotides line up with TRBD1. J was trimmed by 9 bases and V by 5 bases; bases with no gene match: 8. Germline CDR1 reads SNHLY; CDR2 reads FYNNEI. The CDR3 is made up of 15 amino acids. Together with reference TRBV2 and TRBJ1-6, the CDR3 gives the full variable domain: EPEVTQTPSHQVTQMGQEVILRCVPISNHLYFYWYRQILGQKVEFLVSFYNNEISEKSEIFDDQFSVERPDGSNFTLKIRSTKLEDSAMYFCASSQYRGPGSPLHFGNGTRLTVT.

The chain joins TRBV30 to TRBJ1-5; D remains ambiguous. This CDR3 spans 13 amino acids. V was cut by 0 bases and J by 4 bases, with 7 bases left in between. The germline gives CDR1 GTSNPN, CDR2 SVGIG (reference sequence). CDR3 nucleotide sequence: TGTGCCTGGAGTGTAGAGGGAAATCAGCCCCAGCATTTT. Its protein product is CAWSVEGNQPQHF. The entire variable domain, with the rest obtained from reference TRBV30 and TRBJ1-5, is as follows: SQTIHQWPATLVQPVGSPLSLECTVEGTSNPNLYWYRQAAGRGLQLLFYSVGIGQISSEVPQNLSASRPQDRQFILSSKKLLLSDSGFYLCAWSVEGNQPQHFGDGTRLSIL.

The rearrangement joins TRBV19 to TRBJ1-1, with D possibly being TRBD1 (5 bases). CDR1 and CDR2 from the germline V gene are LNHDA and SQIVND (reference sequence). V was clipped by 5 bases and J by 4 bases, with 8 bases between them. The CDR3 is 12 residues long. The chain's CDR3 is CASSGGFTEAFF. DNA for the CDR3: TGTGCCAGTAGTGGGGGGTTCACTGAAGCTTTCTTT.

CDR3 sequence (DNA): TGTGCCAGCAGCCCCCGGGGTAATGAAAAACTGTTTTTT. It encodes CASSPRGNEKLFF. The chain uses TRBV7-2 and TRBJ1-4; D remains ambiguous. CDR1 is SGHTA, CDR2 FQGNSA, per germline. The V and J ends lost 5 bases and 4 bases respectively, with 8 bases between them. The CDR3 length is 13 residues.